The clone carrying this T cell receptor (beta chain) was seen more than once but under ten times. The CDR3 runs to 13 residues. Germline V gene sequence: CDR1 SGDLS, CDR2 YYNGEE. Trimming left V 10 bases short and J 9 bases short, with 20 bases between. The data belong to a study of CD8 T cells in ankylosing spondylitis. TCRdb analysed the 5' RACE reads with MiXCR anew, one entry per CDR3 protein. The top ten hold under 15% of the sample, which has around 340,000 distinct CDR3 sequences, around 20% seen once. The sequence derives from a male donor with ankylosing spondylitis or in good health (not recorded which). Specimen: blood, either unsorted or a sorted T cell fraction (not recorded which). This chain joins TRBV9 and TRBJ2-1; maybe TRBD2 (7 bases). The CDR3 here is CASLRGAEGEQFF. The CDR3 DNA is TGTGCCTCCCTCCGGGGGGCCGAAGGTGAGCAGTTCTTC.